What follows are 20 T cell receptor beta chains derived from one specimen sequenced in a study of post-analysis software for immune sequencing data. General study results and limits: TRBV5-6, TRBV5-1 and TRBV20-1 belonged to a set of roughly 5 TRBV segments that were more frequent in patients than controls.

Unique molecular identifiers tagged the TCR beta cDNA libraries. TCRdb passed the PCR reads through MiXCR, listing each CDR3 protein once. Seen here are some 690,000 distinct CDR3 sequences, approximately 60% observed once, and the top ten hold 10% to 12%. Which antigens these TCRs recognize remains unknown. The sample comprised blood. The receptors shown here come from a girl between 2 and 10 years old with multiple sclerosis.

V gene TRBV20-1 combines with J gene TRBJ2-1, with no clear D. The V gene's germline CDR1 is DFQATT and CDR2 SNEGSKA (reference sequence). The length of the CDR3 is 14 residues. V lost 0 bases and J 5 bases, leaving 11 bases between the germline ends. CDR3 in DNA: TGCAGTGCTAGAGATCGGATCAGTAACAATGAGCAGTTCTTC. It specifies CSARDRISNNEQFF.

This clonotype was observed a handful of times. The chain employs TRBV10-1 and TRBJ1-2; 8 bases agree with TRBD1. V trimming: 5 bases; J trimming: 5 bases; junction bases outside the gene matches: 7. Germline V lookup: CDR1 WNHNN, CDR2 SYGVQD (reference sequence). The CDR3 consists of 14 residues. DNA of the CDR3: TGCGCCAGCAGTTCCGACAGGGGATCGTATGGCTACACCTTC. Protein product: CASSSDRGSYGYTF.

V usage is TRBV7-2 and J usage is TRBJ1-5; possible D gene TRBD1, 6 bases. The CDR3 spans 16 residues. Trimming took off 5 bases at V and 2 bases at J, with 16 bases between the two ends. Germline V gene data show CDR1 as SGHTA and CDR2 as FQGNSA. CDR3 region: CASSPRVNRGNQPQHF. The CDR3 coding sequence is TGTGCCAGCAGCCCACGAGTAAACAGGGGCAATCAGCCCCAGCATTTT.

Note on this clonotype: At one end, the junction sequence differs from germline, possibly due to a read error. The chain recombines TRBV20-1 with TRBJ2-1, with D possibly TRBD2 on 5 matching bases. The germline V gene encodes CDR1 DFQATT and CDR2 SNEGSKA (reference sequence). The CDR3 loop spans 11 amino acids. The CDR3 DNA sequence: TGCGGTGCTAGTCGGGGCAATGAGCAGTTCTTC. Translating gives CGASRGNEQFF.

The chain employs TRBV4-1 and TRBJ2-6; D unclear. V was shortened by 0 bases and J by 2 bases, with 14 bases between the two germline ends. The germline CDR1 and CDR2 sequences are MGHRA and YSYEKL. This CDR3 spans 18 amino acids. The CDR3 DNA sequence: TGCGCCAGCAGCCAAGATCAAGGGAATCTGCCTGGGGCCAACGTCCTGACTTTC. Its translation is CASSQDQGNLPGANVLTF.

J is TRBJ2-3 and V is TRBV7-2; TRBD2 is a possible D gene (6 bases). V was shortened by 2 bases and J by 8 bases, with 20 bases between the two germline ends. Germline CDR1 reads SGHTA; CDR2 reads FQGNSA. The CDR3 has 16 amino acids. The CDR3 nucleotides are TGTGCCAGCAGCTTACCACGGACGGGGGATGAAGGTACGCAGTATTTT. Translating gives CASSLPRTGDEGTQYF.

CDR3 DNA: TGTGCCAGCAGCCCGCCCCTGGGGGTAGCGGGGGACAATGAGCAGTTCTTC. This gives the protein CASSPPLGVAGDNEQFF. V usage is TRBV3-1 and J usage is TRBJ2-1; 9 bases line up with TRBD2. V was clipped by 4 bases and J by 5 bases; unmatched bases: 12. Germline V gives CDR1 LGHDT, CDR2 YNNKEL (reference sequence). The CDR3 extends over 17 amino acids.

This clonotype appeared a few times. This chain uses TRBV4-1 with TRBJ2-1; D gene unclear. Trimming cost V 1 base and J 7 bases, with 8 bases left between them. Per the germline V gene, CDR1 is MGHRA and CDR2 is YSYEKL. The CDR3 is 13 amino acids. The CDR3 nucleotides read TGCGCCAGCAGCCAAGTTGGGTTAAATGAGCAGTTCTTC. Protein product: CASSQVGLNEQFF.

This chain joins TRBV15 and TRBJ1-1, with D uncertain. This CDR3 spans 14 amino acids. Germline CDR1 is LNHNV and CDR2 is YYDKDF (reference sequence). Between the trimmed V and J ends, which lost 0 bases and 2 bases, there was a span of 7 bases. CDR3 DNA sequence: TGTGCCACCAGCAGAGAACAGATAAACACTGAAGCTTTCTTT. Translation gives CATSREQINTEAFF.

V is TRBV7-9 and J is TRBJ2-1; 7 positions agree with TRBD2. Germline V gene sequence: CDR1 SEHNR, CDR2 FQNEAQ (reference sequence). V lost 6 bases, J lost 8 bases, and 10 bases stayed unmatched. There are 14 residues in the CDR3. CDR3 amino acids: CASSLPGLKYEQFF. The DNA of the CDR3 is TGTGCCAGCAGTTTACCGGGACTAAAGTATGAGCAGTTCTTC.

The CDR3 reads CASSAQGDLGTGELFF. The CDR3 DNA is TGTGCCAGCAGCGCGCAGGGGGATTTAGGCACCGGGGAGCTGTTTTTT. The chain joins TRBV7-3 to TRBJ2-2, with TRBD1 matching over 7 bases. The CDR3 extends over 16 amino acids. The V gene's germline CDR1 is SGHTA and CDR2 FQGTGA. After removal of 5 bases from V and 4 bases from J, the junction contained 10 bases not matched to a gene. Complete variable domain (other parts from reference TRBV7-3 and TRBJ2-2): GAGVSQTPSNKVTEKGKYVELRCDPISGHTALYWYRQSLGQGPEFLIYFQGTGAADDSGLPNDRFFAVRPEGSVSTLKIQRTERGDSAVYLCASSAQGDLGTGELFFGEGSRLTVL.

The chain couples TRBV4-1 to TRBJ2-1, with 10 bases matching TRBD2. The CDR3 runs to 17 residues. Germline V gene data show CDR1 as MGHRA and CDR2 as YSYEKL. The V and J ends lost 1 base and 4 bases, in that order; junction bases with no gene match: 7. CDR3 coding DNA: TGCGCCAGCAGCCAAGTGAAGGGACTAGCGACATACAATGAGCAGTTCTTC. Its translation: CASSQVKGLATYNEQFF.

V usage is TRBV12-3 or TRBV12-4 and J usage is TRBJ1-5; weak D call: TRBD1 (5 bases). Trimming shortened V by 4 bases and J by 4 bases, and 11 bases separated the two germline ends. The CDR3 extends over 14 amino acids. CDR3 region: CASSSWGENQPQHF. As DNA, the CDR3 is TGTGCCAGCAGTTCGTGGGGGGAGAATCAGCCCCAGCATTTT.

The chain carries TRBV4-1 and TRBJ2-4; D may be TRBD2 (5 bases). CDR3 length: 15 residues. The germline CDR1 and CDR2 sequences are MGHRA and YSYEKL. Trimming removed 4 bases at V and 4 bases at J, with 14 bases between. The CDR3 DNA follows: TGCGCCAGCAGCCCAATTTGGACGGGAAAAAACATTCAGTACTTC. This gives the protein CASSPIWTGKNIQYF.

The count of this clonotype is one. V and J are TRBV3-1 and TRBJ2-6, with D possibly TRBD2 on 6 matching bases. The CDR3 is made up of 17 amino acids. Germline V gene lookup returns CDR1 LGHDT and CDR2 YNNKEL (reference sequence). V was pared by 4 bases and J by 2 bases, with 15 bases between. CDR3 sequence (DNA): TGTGCCAGCAGCCCCCGCTGGGGGGAGACTGGGGCCAACGTCCTGACTTTC. It translates to CASSPRWGETGANVLTF.

The chain employs TRBV10-3 and TRBJ1-1; weak D call: TRBD1 (5 bases). Germline lookup yields CDR1 ENHRY and CDR2 SYGVKD. Trimming pared 6 bases from V and 6 bases from J, leaving 14 bases between. The CDR3 totals 13 residues. CDR3 coding DNA: TGTGCCATCAGGAAAGGGGTTACCGCTGAAGCTTTCTTT. Its protein product is CAIRKGVTAEAFF.

The V call is TRBV29-1, the J call TRBJ2-5; 10 nucleotides line up with TRBD1. V lost 4 bases to trimming and J lost 7 bases; unmatched junction nucleotides: 12. CDR3 size: 15 residues. Germline loops: CDR1 SQVTM, CDR2 ANQGSEA. This CDR3 is CSVVVPGTGVRTQYF. The CDR3 nucleotides read TGCAGCGTTGTGGTCCCCGGGACAGGGGTACGGACCCAGTACTTC.

This clonotype was detected only once. V is TRBV11-2 and J is TRBJ1-1; maybe TRBD1 (5 bases). The length of the CDR3 is 15 residues. CDR1 SGHAT and CDR2 FQNNGV come from the germline V gene. Trimming removed 4 bases at V and 6 bases at J, with 18 bases between. The CDR3 is CASSSPREVTSEAFF. DNA for the CDR3: TGTGCCAGCAGCTCACCCAGGGAAGTAACCTCTGAAGCTTTCTTT.

The chain recombines TRBV28 with TRBJ2-7; 12 bases are a match to TRBD1. The CDR3 runs to 15 residues. Germline V gives CDR1 MDHEN, CDR2 SYDVKM. V lost 6 bases and J lost 2; bases outside the gene matches: 5. The CDR3 is CASSRDRGLPYEQYF. CDR3 DNA: TGTGCCAGCAGCCGGGACAGGGGGCTTCCCTACGAGCAGTACTTC.

The chain carries TRBV5-6 and TRBJ1-2, with D possibly matching TRBD1 (5 bases). V was shortened by 7 bases and J by 5 bases, with 15 bases between the two germline ends. Germline lookup yields CDR1 SGHDT and CDR2 YYEEEE. The CDR3 totals 13 residues. The CDR3, as DNA: TGTGCCAGCGACAATGGGACCTTTTATGGCTACACCTTC. Amino acid sequence: CASDNGTFYGYTF.